This is a list of T cell receptor beta chains from one sample in a study of blood T cell repertoires in COVID-19. Some clones are missing from TCRdb's copy, which holds only in-frame ones; the method was immunoSEQ multiplex PCR. The sample holds 100,000 to 150,000 clones, approximately 83% seen once. The source material was peripheral blood. The receptors were sampled from an elderly woman with acute or convalescent COVID-19. Both conserved end residues are trimmed from each CDR3.

J,V,CDR3
TRBJ2-2,TRBV18,ASSPPQGTPNTGELF
TRBJ1-5,TRBV21-1,ASGGGARGPQH
TRBJ1-1,TRBV5-5,ASSRGVDTEAF
TRBJ1-4,TRBV6-5,ASRGVFIEKLF
TRBJ2-6,TRBV19,ASRDRGNVLT
TRBJ1-3,TRBV18,ASSQGAGAGNTIY
TRBJ1-2,TRBV18,ASTQEGGSGYT
TRBJ2-1,TRBV5-1,ASSWGTSDNNEQF
TRBJ1-6,TRBV14,ASSPRDRGSSPLH
TRBJ1-1,TRBV2,ASVDREGTEAF
TRBJ2-3,TRBV3-1/TRBV3-2,ASSQGQVRTDTQY
TRBJ1-1,TRBV5-1,ASSFYRGDTEAF
TRBJ1-4,TRBV19,ASRRGEKLF
TRBJ1-4,TRBV13,ASSSLSGEKLF
TRBJ1-1,TRBV12-3/TRBV12-4,ASSLAGATEAF
TRBJ2-1,TRBV7-3,ASSFTGGPYNEQF
TRBJ2-1,TRBV18,ASSGGTYNEQF
TRBJ2-3,TRBV7-9,ASSSTFAQY
TRBJ2-2,TRBV11-2,ASSMIAGAGTGELF
TRBJ2-5,TRBV28,ASKTRRGSQETQY
TRBJ2-1,TRBV4-3,ASSQDLRGGPFSNEQF
TRBJ1-2,TRBV11-2,ASSSNRVTYGYT
TRBJ2-2,TRBV18,ASSPNSADTGELF
TRBJ1-2,TRBV6-5,ASRSGHGYGYT
TRBJ2-7,TRBV4-2,ASSQDYQDVTYEQY
TRBJ1-2,TRBV29-1,SVLSGGSGYT
TRBJ1-1,TRBV6-1,ASSEAGQGVRTEAF
TRBJ1-4,TRBV2,ASRTDTTATNEKLF
TRBJ2-5,TRBV19,ASSIDPEETQY
TRBJ1-2,TRBV5-1,ASRTGTANYGYT
TRBJ1-1,TRBV7-6,ASSWGINTEAF
TRBJ1-3,TRBV6-1,ASSEGMGQGNTIY
TRBJ2-2,TRBV11-1,ASSPLGSPRTGELF
TRBJ2-3,TRBV18,ASSRTSGGSDTQY
TRBJ1-4,TRBV19,ASSKPRGTTNEKLF
TRBJ1-1,TRBV7-2,ASSRERKTEAF
TRBJ1-1,TRBV5-1,ASSLGTGDTEAF
TRBJ2-2,TRBV5-1,ASPVGGELF
TRBJ1-6,TRBV6-5,ASRNRGHNSPLH
TRBJ1-1,TRBV7-2,ASSLTGASYTEAF
TRBJ1-4,TRBV7-9,ALRGGSTNEKLF
TRBJ1-6,TRBV5-1,ASRTGDGIYNSPLH
TRBJ1-5,TRBV27,ASSFGVTDQPQH
TRBJ2-3,TRBV7-8,ASSLDLAGGGTDTQY
TRBJ2-1,TRBV7-9,ASSLSLAGSYNEQF
TRBJ2-3,TRBV5-1,ASTLGGIFDTQY
TRBJ1-3,TRBV19,ASRDRSSGNTIY
TRBJ1-1,TRBV7-2,ASSVDTRMNTEAF
TRBJ1-2,TRBV7-6,ASSQTGVIGYT
TRBJ1-2,TRBV7-9,ASSRPGTGIGYT
TRBJ1-1,TRBV3-1/TRBV3-2,ASRQGARTEAF
TRBJ2-1,TRBV28,ASRKQGGNEQF
TRBJ2-2,TRBV7-9,ASSSTAPNTGELF
TRBJ2-7,TRBV15,ATSIDRSYEQY
TRBJ1-1,TRBV9,ASSVQGNTEAF